This TCR beta chain was sequenced in a study of control samples from healthy donors and cancer patients. Method: immunoSEQ multiplex PCR; TCRdb's copy keeps in-frame clones and lacks some. The profile shows roughly 120,000 clones, around 90% of them singletons. Trimming stripped 8 bases from V and 10 bases from J, with 14 bases between. Germline V gives CDR1 MNHEY, CDR2 SVGAGI. CDR3 length: 11 amino acids. The chain employs TRBV6-5 and TRBJ1-1, with a weak D call TRBD1 (5 bases). The clonotype originates from a woman between 65 and 79 years old in good health. The sample consisted of blood. The CDR3 sequence: CASAGGFVAFF. CDR3 nucleotides: TGTGCCAGCGCTGGGGGGTTTGTAGCTTTCTTT.